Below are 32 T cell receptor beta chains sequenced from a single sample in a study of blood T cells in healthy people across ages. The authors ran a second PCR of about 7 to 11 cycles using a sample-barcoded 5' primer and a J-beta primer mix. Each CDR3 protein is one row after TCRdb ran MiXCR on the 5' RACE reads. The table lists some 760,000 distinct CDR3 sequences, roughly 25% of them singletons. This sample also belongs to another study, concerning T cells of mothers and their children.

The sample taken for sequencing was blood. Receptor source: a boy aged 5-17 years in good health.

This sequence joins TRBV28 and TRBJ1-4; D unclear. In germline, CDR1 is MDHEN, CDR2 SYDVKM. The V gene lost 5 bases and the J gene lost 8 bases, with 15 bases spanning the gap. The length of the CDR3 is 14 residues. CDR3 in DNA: TGTGCCAGCAGTCCCCAGGCACCTGGAGAAAAACTGTTTTTT. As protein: CASSPQAPGEKLFF.

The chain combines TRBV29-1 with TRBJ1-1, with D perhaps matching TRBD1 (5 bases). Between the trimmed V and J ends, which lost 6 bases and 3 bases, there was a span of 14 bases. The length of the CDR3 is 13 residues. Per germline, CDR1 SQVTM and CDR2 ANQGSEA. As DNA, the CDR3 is TGCAGCGTCGTGTCTGGGGCGCACACTGAAGCTTTCTTT. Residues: CSVVSGAHTEAFF.

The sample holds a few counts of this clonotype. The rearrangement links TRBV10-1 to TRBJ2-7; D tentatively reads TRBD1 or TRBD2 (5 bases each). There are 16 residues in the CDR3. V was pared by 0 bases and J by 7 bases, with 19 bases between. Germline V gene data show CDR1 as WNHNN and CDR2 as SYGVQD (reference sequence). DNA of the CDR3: TGCGCCAGCAGTGAGTCTGGAGGTTGGGGCGAGAGGGAGCAGTACTTC. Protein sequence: CASSESGGWGEREQYF.

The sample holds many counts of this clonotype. Here the CDR3 DNA reads TGTGCCAGCAGGAAGCGGGAGAGCTCCTACGAGCAGTACTTC. Residues: CASRKRESSYEQYF. The chain is built from TRBV6-2 or TRBV6-3 and TRBJ2-7, with TRBD2 matching over 8 bases. V dropped 6 bases and J dropped 0; count of bases not matched to a gene: 4. The V gene's germline CDR1 is MNHEY and CDR2 SVGEGT. There are 14 residues in the CDR3.

CDR3 sequence reads: CASRAGIGENTIYF. The CDR3 DNA reads as TGTGCCAGTAGAGCAGGGATCGGTGAAAACACCATATATTTT. The genes are TRBV19 and TRBJ1-3, with D possibly being TRBD1 (5 bases). The CDR3 runs to 14 residues. The germline V and J ends were trimmed by 6 bases and 6 bases, with 15 bases remaining between them. Germline CDR1 reads LNHDA; CDR2 reads SQIVND (reference sequence).

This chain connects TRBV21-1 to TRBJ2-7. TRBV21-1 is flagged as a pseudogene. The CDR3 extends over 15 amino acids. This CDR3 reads CASSNVGIEYYEQYF. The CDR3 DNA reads TGTGCCAGCAGCAATGTCGGTATCGAATACTACGAGCAGTACTTC.

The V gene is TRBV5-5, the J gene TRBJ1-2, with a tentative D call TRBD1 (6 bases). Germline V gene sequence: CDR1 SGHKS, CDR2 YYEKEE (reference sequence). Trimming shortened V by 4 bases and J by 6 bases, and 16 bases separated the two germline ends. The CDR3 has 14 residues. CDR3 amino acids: CASSQQGSGDGYTF. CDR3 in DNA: TGTGCCAGCAGCCAGCAGGGGTCCGGGGATGGCTACACCTTC.

CDR3 sequence (DNA): TGCGCCAGCAGCCAAGGGTTTGTGAACACCGGGGAGCTGTTTTTT. This gives the protein CASSQGFVNTGELFF. The genes are TRBV4-3 and TRBJ2-2; D unresolved. The CDR3 contains 15 residues. The germline V gene encodes CDR1 LGHNA and CDR2 YSLEER. Trimming stripped 1 base from V and 1 base from J, with 7 bases between.

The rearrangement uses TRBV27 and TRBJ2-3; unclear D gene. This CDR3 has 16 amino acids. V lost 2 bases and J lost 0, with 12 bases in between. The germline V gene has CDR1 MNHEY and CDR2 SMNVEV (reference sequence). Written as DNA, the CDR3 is TGTGCCAGCAGTTTAACGGACCACTATAGCACAGATACGCAGTATTTT. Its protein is CASSLTDHYSTDTQYF.

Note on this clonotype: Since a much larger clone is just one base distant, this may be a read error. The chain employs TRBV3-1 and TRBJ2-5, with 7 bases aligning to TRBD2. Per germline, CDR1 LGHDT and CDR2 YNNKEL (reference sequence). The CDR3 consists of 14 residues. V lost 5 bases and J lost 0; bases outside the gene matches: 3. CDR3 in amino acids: CASSTGGYQETQYF. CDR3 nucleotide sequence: TGTGCCAGCAGCACCGGGGGGTACCAAGAGACCCAGTACTTC.

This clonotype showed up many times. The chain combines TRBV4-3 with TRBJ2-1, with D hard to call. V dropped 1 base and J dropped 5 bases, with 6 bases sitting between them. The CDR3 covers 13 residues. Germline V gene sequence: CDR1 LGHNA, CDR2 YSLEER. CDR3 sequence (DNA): TGCGCCAGCAGCCAAGTCGCCGACAATGAGCAGTTCTTC. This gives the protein CASSQVADNEQFF.

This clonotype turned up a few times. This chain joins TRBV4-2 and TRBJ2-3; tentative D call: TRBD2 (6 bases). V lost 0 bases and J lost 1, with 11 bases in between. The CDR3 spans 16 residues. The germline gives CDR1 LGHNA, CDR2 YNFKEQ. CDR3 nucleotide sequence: TGTGCCAGCAGCCAAGATCTGACGGGGGGCACAGATACGCAGTATTTT. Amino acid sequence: CASSQDLTGGTDTQYF.

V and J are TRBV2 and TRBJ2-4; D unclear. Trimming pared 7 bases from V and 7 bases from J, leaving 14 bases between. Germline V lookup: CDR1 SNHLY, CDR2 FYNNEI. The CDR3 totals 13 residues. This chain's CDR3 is CASTPDNPNIQYF. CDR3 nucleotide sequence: TGTGCCAGCACTCCCGACAATCCCAACATTCAGTACTTC.

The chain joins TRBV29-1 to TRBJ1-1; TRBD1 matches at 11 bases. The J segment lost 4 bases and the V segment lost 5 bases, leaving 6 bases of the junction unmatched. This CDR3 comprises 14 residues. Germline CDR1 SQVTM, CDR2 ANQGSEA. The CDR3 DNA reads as TGCAGCGTTTTGCCCGGGACAGGGGGCACTGAAGCTTTCTTT. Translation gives CSVLPGTGGTEAFF.

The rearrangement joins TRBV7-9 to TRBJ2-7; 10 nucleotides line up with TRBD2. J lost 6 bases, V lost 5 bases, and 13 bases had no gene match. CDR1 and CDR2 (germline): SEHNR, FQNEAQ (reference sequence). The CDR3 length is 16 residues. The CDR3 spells CASSDEAGGPKPEQYF. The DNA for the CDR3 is TGTGCCAGCAGCGACGAAGCGGGAGGGCCGAAGCCCGAGCAGTACTTC.

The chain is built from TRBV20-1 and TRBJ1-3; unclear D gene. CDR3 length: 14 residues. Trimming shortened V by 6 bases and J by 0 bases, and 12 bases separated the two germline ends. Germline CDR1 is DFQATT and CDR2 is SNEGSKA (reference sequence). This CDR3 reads CSAPTRDSGNTIYF. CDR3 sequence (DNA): TGCAGTGCCCCAACTCGGGACTCTGGAAACACCATATATTTT.

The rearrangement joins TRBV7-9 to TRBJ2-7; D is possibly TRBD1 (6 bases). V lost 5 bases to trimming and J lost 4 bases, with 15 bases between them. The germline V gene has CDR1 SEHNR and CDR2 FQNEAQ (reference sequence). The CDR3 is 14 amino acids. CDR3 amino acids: CASSLDTGRYEQYF. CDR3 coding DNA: TGTGCCAGCAGCCTGGACACAGGGCGGTACGAGCAGTACTTC.

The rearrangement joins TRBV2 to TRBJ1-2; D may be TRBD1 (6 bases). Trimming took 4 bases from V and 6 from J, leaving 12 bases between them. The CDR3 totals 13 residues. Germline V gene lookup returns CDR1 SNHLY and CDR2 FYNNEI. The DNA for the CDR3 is TGTGCCAGCAGTGTAGACCAGGGGAATGGCTACACCTTC. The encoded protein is CASSVDQGNGYTF.

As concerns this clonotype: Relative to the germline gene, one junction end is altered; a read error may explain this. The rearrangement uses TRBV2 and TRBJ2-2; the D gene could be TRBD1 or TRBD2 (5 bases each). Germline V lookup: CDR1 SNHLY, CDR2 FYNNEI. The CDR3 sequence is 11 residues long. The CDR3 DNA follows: TGTGCCAGCAAGGATCCCGGGGACCTGTTTTTT. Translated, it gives CASKDPGDLFF.

DNA for the CDR3: TGTGCCAGTGAGGCAGGAGGTCGATTTGGAAACACCATATATTTT. Amino acid sequence: CASEAGGRFGNTIYF. The chain has TRBV19 and TRBJ1-3; no definite D call. The CDR3 length is 15 residues. V lost 8 bases and J 3 bases, leaving 17 bases between the germline ends. Per the germline V gene, CDR1 is LNHDA and CDR2 is SQIVND (reference sequence).

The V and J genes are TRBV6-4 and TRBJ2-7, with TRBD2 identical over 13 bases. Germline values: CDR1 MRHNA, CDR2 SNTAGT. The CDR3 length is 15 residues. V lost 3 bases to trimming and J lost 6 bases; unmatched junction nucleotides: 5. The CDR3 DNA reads TGTGCCAGCAGTGAATCCGGGACTAGCGGGACCGAGCAGTACTTC. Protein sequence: CASSESGTSGTEQYF.

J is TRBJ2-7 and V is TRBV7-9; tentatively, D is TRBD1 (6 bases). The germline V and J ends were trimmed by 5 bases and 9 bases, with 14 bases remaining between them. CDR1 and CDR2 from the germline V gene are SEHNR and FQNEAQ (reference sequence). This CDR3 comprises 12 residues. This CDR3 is CASSPTGGGQYF. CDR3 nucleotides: TGTGCCAGCAGCCCGACAGGTGGCGGGCAGTACTTC.

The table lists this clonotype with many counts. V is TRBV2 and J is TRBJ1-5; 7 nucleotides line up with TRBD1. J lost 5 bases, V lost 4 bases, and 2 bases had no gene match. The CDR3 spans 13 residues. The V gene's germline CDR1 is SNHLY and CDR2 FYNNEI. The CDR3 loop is CASSGQGDQPQHF. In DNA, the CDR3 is TGTGCCAGCAGTGGGCAGGGGGATCAGCCCCAGCATTTT.

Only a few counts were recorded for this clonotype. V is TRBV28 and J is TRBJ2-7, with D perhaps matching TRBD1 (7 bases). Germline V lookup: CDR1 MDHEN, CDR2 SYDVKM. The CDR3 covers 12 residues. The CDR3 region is CATRGAGVEQYF. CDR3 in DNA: TGTGCAACCAGGGGGGCAGGGGTCGAGCAGTACTTC.

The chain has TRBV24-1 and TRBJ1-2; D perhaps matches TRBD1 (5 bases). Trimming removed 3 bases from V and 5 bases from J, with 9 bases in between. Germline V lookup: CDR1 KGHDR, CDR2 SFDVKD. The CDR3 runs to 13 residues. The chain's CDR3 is CATSDAGRYGYTF. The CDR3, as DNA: TGTGCCACCAGTGATGCAGGGCGGTATGGCTACACCTTC.

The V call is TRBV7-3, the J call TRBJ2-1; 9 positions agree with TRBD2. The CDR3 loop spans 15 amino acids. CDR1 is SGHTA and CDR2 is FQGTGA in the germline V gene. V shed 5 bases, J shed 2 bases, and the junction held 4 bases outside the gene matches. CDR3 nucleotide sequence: TGTGCCAGCAGCCGAACTAGCGGGCCCTACAATGAGCAGTTCTTC. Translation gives CASSRTSGPYNEQFF.

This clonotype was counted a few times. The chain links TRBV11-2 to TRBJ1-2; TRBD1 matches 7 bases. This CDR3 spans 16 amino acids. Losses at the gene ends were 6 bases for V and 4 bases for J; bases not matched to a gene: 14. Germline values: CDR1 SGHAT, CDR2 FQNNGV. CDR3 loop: CASSRPTGPKPYGYTF. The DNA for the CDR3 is TGTGCCAGCAGTCGCCCGACAGGGCCTAAACCCTATGGCTACACCTTC.

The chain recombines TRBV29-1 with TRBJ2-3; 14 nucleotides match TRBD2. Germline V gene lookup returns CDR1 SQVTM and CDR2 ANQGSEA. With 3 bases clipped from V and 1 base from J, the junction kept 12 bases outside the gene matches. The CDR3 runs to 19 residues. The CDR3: CSVDFPGTSGSGGTDTQYF. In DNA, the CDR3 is TGCAGCGTTGATTTTCCCGGGACTAGCGGGAGTGGGGGCACAGATACGCAGTATTTT.

CDR3 DNA sequence: TGCAGCGTTGTTTCACATGGACAGACCGGGGAGCTGTTTTTT. This encodes CSVVSHGQTGELFF. V gene TRBV29-1 combines with J gene TRBJ2-2; a weak D match, TRBD1 (6 bases). Trimming took 4 bases from V and 5 from J, leaving 14 bases between them. The V gene's germline CDR1 is SQVTM and CDR2 ANQGSEA. The CDR3 length is 14 residues.

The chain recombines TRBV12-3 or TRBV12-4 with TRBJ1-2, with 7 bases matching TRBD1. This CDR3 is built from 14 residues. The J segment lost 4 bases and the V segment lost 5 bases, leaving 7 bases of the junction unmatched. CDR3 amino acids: CASSLTGNLYGYTF. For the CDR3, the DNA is TGTGCCAGCAGTCTGACAGGGAATCTCTATGGCTACACCTTC.

The CDR3 DNA follows: TGTGCCATCAGTGACAGGGGGCCTGAGGACTACACCTTC. Amino acid sequence: CAISDRGPEDYTF. The chain joins TRBV10-3 to TRBJ1-2; 8 bases are a match to TRBD1. Germline V gives CDR1 ENHRY, CDR2 SYGVKD. CDR3 length: 13 amino acids. The ends lost 3 bases at V and 10 bases at J; junction bases unmatched: 7.

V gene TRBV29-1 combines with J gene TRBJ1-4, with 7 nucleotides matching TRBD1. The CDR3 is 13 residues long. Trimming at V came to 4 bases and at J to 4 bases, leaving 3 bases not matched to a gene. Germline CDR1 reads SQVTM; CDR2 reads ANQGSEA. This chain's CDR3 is CSVVDRYNEKLFF. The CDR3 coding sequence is TGCAGCGTTGTGGACAGGTATAATGAAAAACTGTTTTTT.